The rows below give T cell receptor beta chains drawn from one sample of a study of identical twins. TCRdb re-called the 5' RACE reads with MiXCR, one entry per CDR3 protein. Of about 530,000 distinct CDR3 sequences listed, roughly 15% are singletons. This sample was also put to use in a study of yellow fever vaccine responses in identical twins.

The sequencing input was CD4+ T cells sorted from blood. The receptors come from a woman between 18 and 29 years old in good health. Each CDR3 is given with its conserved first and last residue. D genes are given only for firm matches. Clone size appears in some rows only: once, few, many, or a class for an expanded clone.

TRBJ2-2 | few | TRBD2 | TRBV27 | TGTGCCAGCAGTTTAAGGAGCGGGACGAACACCGGGGAGCTGTTTTTT | CASSLRSGTNTGELFF
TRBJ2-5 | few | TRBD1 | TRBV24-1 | TGTGCCACCAGTGATTTTCCGGACAGGGGAGAGACCCAGTACTTC | CATSDFPDRGETQYF
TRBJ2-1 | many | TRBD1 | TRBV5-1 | TGCGCCAGCCGGGGACAGGGGACCCTCGGTGAGCAGTTCTTC | CASRGQGTLGEQFF
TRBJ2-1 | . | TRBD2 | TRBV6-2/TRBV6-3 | TGTGCCAGCAGTTACCTAATTGGGAGGACTAGCGGGTACAATGAGCAGTTCTTC | CASSYLIGRTSGYNEQFF
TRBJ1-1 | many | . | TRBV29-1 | TGCAGCGTCGCTCCCCGCCTGGGCACTGAAGCTTTCTTT | CSVAPRLGTEAFF
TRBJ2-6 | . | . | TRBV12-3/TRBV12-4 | TGTGCCAGCAGCGCCCTTACAGGGTATGCCGGGGCCAACGTCCTGACTTTC | CASSALTGYAGANVLTF
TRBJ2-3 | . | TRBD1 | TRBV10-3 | TGTGCCATCAGGAGTGGTGGACAGGGCACAGATACGCAGTATTTT | CAIRSGGQGTDTQYF
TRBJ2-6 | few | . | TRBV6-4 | TGTGCCAGCAGTGATCAAGGTGTCGGGGCCAACGTCCTGACTTTC | CASSDQGVGANVLTF
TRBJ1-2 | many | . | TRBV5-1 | TGCGCCAGCAGCGCAGCAGGGTGGACTGGATATGGCTACACCTTC | CASSAAGWTGYGYTF
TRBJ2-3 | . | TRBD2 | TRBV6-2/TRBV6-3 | TGTGCCAGCAGTTACAGGGGAGGACTAGCGGGACTCACAGATACGCAGTATTTT | CASSYRGGLAGLTDTQYF
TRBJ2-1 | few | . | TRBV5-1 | TGCGCCAGCAGCACCGCCGGGGTTAGCTCCTACAATGAGCAGTTCTTC | CASSTAGVSSYNEQFF
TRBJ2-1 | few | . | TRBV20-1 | TGCAGTGCTGTGGGGAGCTACAATGAGCAGTTCTTC | CSAVGSYNEQFF